This is a list of T cell receptor beta chains from one sample in a study of T cells in Graves' hyperthyroidism and ophthalmopathy. TCRdb ran MiXCR on the multiplex PCR reads and lists one entry per CDR3 protein. The sample holds some 560,000 distinct CDR3 sequences, approximately 14% seen once. The sequencing sample was made of blood. These receptors originate from a woman aged 30 to 39 with Graves' hyperthyroidism. Both conserved end residues are part of each CDR3. D genes are given only for firm matches. Not all rows give a size; the values are once, few, many and, for expanded clones, a class.

d_call: TRBD1; clone_size: few; v_call: TRBV19; j_call: TRBJ2-6; cdr3_nt: TGTGCCAGTAGAGCCCCGACAGGGGTCGGGGCCAACGTCCTGACTTTC; cdr3_aa: CASRAPTGVGANVLTF
d_call: NA; clone_size: NA; v_call: TRBV10-2; j_call: TRBJ1-1; cdr3_nt: TGCGCCAGCAGTGCCTCGCTCGGGACCCTCCATATGAGGAACACTGAAGCTTTCTTT; cdr3_aa: CASSASLGTLHMRNTEAFF
d_call: TRBD1; clone_size: many; v_call: TRBV3-1; j_call: TRBJ2-7; cdr3_nt: TGTGCCAGCAGGGGTCCCACAGGGGGCAGAGGCTACGAGCAGTACTTC; cdr3_aa: CASRGPTGGRGYEQYF
d_call: NA; clone_size: many; v_call: TRBV25-1; j_call: TRBJ1-3; cdr3_nt: TGTGCCAGCAGTTTTGGGGGCTCTGGAAACACCATATATTTT; cdr3_aa: CASSFGGSGNTIYF
d_call: NA; clone_size: many; v_call: TRBV28; j_call: TRBJ1-4; cdr3_nt: TGTGCCAGCAGTTTAAGGGGTGGACCCACCAGGGGTGAAAAACTGTTTTTT; cdr3_aa: CASSLRGGPTRGEKLFF
d_call: TRBD2; clone_size: many; v_call: TRBV12-3/TRBV12-4; j_call: TRBJ2-1; cdr3_nt: TGTGCCAGCAGTTTAGCGCGGGGAGGGGAGCAGTTCTTC; cdr3_aa: CASSLARGGEQFF
d_call: TRBD1; clone_size: NA; v_call: TRBV27; j_call: TRBJ1-1; cdr3_nt: TGTGCCAGCAGATTCCCGGGACAGGGTCCTACTGAAGCTTTCTTT; cdr3_aa: CASRFPGQGPTEAFF
d_call: NA; clone_size: few; v_call: TRBV3-1; j_call: TRBJ1-3; cdr3_nt: TGTGCCAGCAGCCAGGGATGGGCGACTGGAAACACCATATATTTT; cdr3_aa: CASSQGWATGNTIYF
d_call: NA; clone_size: NA; v_call: TRBV9; j_call: TRBJ2-1; cdr3_nt: TGTGCCAGCAGTGGACAGTTGAGCTCCTACAATGAGCAGTTCTTC; cdr3_aa: CASSGQLSSYNEQFF
d_call: NA; clone_size: NA; v_call: TRBV20-1; j_call: TRBJ1-1; cdr3_nt: TGCAGTGGGGTCTGGGGTGAAGCTTTCTTT; cdr3_aa: CSGVWGEAFF
d_call: NA; clone_size: few; v_call: TRBV13; j_call: TRBJ1-3; cdr3_nt: TGTGCCAGCAGCTTTACAGCCTCCTCTGGAAACACCATATATTTT; cdr3_aa: CASSFTASSGNTIYF
d_call: TRBD1; clone_size: many; v_call: TRBV2; j_call: TRBJ1-3; cdr3_nt: TGTGCCAGCAGACTCGGACAGGCGTATGGAAACACCATATATTTT; cdr3_aa: CASRLGQAYGNTIYF
d_call: NA; clone_size: many; v_call: TRBV5-5; j_call: TRBJ1-2; cdr3_nt: TGTGCCAGCAGCTGGTCCAACTATGGCTACACCTTC; cdr3_aa: CASSWSNYGYTF
d_call: NA; clone_size: many; v_call: TRBV5-6; j_call: TRBJ1-1; cdr3_nt: TGTGCCAGCAGCTTGGTCGGTGGTGAAGCTTTCTTT; cdr3_aa: CASSLVGGEAFF
d_call: NA; clone_size: many; v_call: TRBV27; j_call: TRBJ2-7; cdr3_nt: TGTGCCAGCAGTTTATCTTGGAGGATCGGGGAGCAGTACTTC; cdr3_aa: CASSLSWRIGEQYF
d_call: TRBD2; clone_size: few; v_call: TRBV15; j_call: TRBJ2-7; cdr3_nt: TGTGCCACCAGCCATTCTCGGGGGGCCTACGAGCAGTACTTC; cdr3_aa: CATSHSRGAYEQYF
d_call: TRBD1; clone_size: NA; v_call: TRBV10-2; j_call: TRBJ2-7; cdr3_nt: TGCGCCAGCAGTGGGGACAGGGGAATCGAGCAGTACTTC; cdr3_aa: CASSGDRGIEQYF
d_call: TRBD2; clone_size: many; v_call: TRBV7-9; j_call: TRBJ2-7; cdr3_nt: TGTGCCAGCAGCCGAGATACGGGAGGGGGGTACGAGCAGTACTTC; cdr3_aa: CASSRDTGGGYEQYF